These 16 T cell receptor beta chains were all obtained from the same sample, sequenced in a study of regulatory T cells in long-lasting Graves disease. Time point meaning: newly diagnosed GD, antithyroid drugs for less than 3 months. Preparation of the TCR library used RNA extracted from PBMCs. Combining iRepertoire HTBI primers with Arm-PCR of CDR3 regions, the authors built TCR beta libraries. TCRdb called the multiplex PCR reads again in MiXCR, with one record for every CDR3 protein. The sample yields around 420,000 distinct CDR3 sequences, 15% seen once. This same sample was also taken into another study, of T cells in Graves' hyperthyroidism and ophthalmopathy.

The sample was peripheral blood mononuclear cells (PBMCs), taken at new diagnosis, from a patient treated with antithyroid drugs. All receptors come from a woman aged 40 to 49 with Graves disease.

The table lists this clonotype with many counts. The rearrangement joins TRBV7-2 to TRBJ2-5; D may be TRBD1 or TRBD2 (5 bases each). V dropped 5 bases and J dropped 5 bases, with 15 bases sitting between them. The germline CDR1 and CDR2 sequences are SGHTA and FQGNSA. The CDR3 has 14 residues. The DNA of the CDR3 is TGTGCCAGCAGCGTGGGACCCGTTGGGGAGACCCAGTACTTC. This encodes CASSVGPVGETQYF. Looking up the rest from reference TRBV7-2 and TRBJ2-5 gives the full variable domain: GAGVSQSPSNKVTEKGKDVELRCDPISGHTALYWYRQSLGQGLEFLIYFQGNSAPDKSGLPSDRFSAERTGGSVSTLTIQRTQQEDSAVYLCASSVGPVGETQYFGPGTRLLVL.

In its sample, this clonotype was seen many times. V gene TRBV10-3 combines with J gene TRBJ2-1; tentative D call: TRBD2 (6 bases). Trimming removed 8 bases at V and 6 bases at J, with 17 bases between. The CDR3 contains 14 residues. Germline values: CDR1 ENHRY, CDR2 SYGVKD. This chain's CDR3 is CAILRRVGSNEQFF. Written as DNA, the CDR3 is TGTGCCATCCTCAGGAGGGTAGGGTCCAATGAGCAGTTCTTC.

V gene TRBV12-3 or TRBV12-4 combines with J gene TRBJ1-3; perhaps TRBD1 as D (5 bases). Trimming removed 4 bases at V and 7 bases at J, with 14 bases between. CDR3 length: 14 residues. CDR3 sequence: CASSSAGGSNTIYF. The CDR3, as DNA: TGTGCCAGCAGTTCTGCCGGGGGTAGCAACACCATATATTTT.

The chain couples TRBV4-1 to TRBJ2-5; 8 bases line up with TRBD2. The CDR3 totals 17 residues. Germline values: CDR1 MGHRA, CDR2 YSYEKL. After removal of 4 bases from V and 3 bases from J, the junction contained 13 bases not matched to a gene. The CDR3 coding sequence is TGCGCCAGCAGCCGAGCCCCGGGGGGAGCGGGAGAAGAGACCCAGTACTTC. Amino acids: CASSRAPGGAGEETQYF.

The chain links TRBV6-1 to TRBJ2-7; D tentatively reads TRBD1 or TRBD2 (5 bases each). V shed 4 bases and J shed 1 base, with 11 bases lying between them. In germline, CDR1 is MNHNS, CDR2 SASEGT. CDR3 length equals 14 residues. CDR3 sequence (DNA): TGTGCCAGCAGTGGTGGGGGTTTATCCTACGAGCAGTACTTC. Protein: CASSGGGLSYEQYF.

The chain links TRBV6-1 to TRBJ1-5; D is uncertain. Per the germline V gene, CDR1 is MNHNS and CDR2 is SASEGT. This CDR3 has 16 residues. Trimming removed 0 bases at V and 5 bases at J, with 14 bases between. CDR3 sequence reads: CASSEAPSGYYQPQHF. In nucleotides, the CDR3 is TGTGCCAGCAGTGAAGCCCCGTCCGGGTATTATCAGCCCCAGCATTTT.

This clonotype came up a few times. V usage is TRBV20-1 and J usage is TRBJ2-7, with D possibly being TRBD2 (5 bases). Germline V gives CDR1 DFQATT, CDR2 SNEGSKA (reference sequence). The germline V and J ends were trimmed by 7 bases and 2 bases, with 9 bases remaining between them. The CDR3 is made up of 11 amino acids. The CDR3 is CSVLLAYEQYF. CDR3 bases: TGCAGTGTTCTACTAGCCTACGAGCAGTACTTC.

About this clonotype itself: Germline is not matched at one junction end, which may reflect a read error. This chain joins TRBV27 and TRBJ2-1, with 9 nucleotides matching TRBD2. Germline CDR1 and CDR2: MNHEY and SMNVEV (reference sequence). The CDR3 totals 17 residues. This chain's CDR3 is CASSLSPSGISYNGQFF. CDR3 nucleotides: TGTGCCAGCAGTTTATCGCCTAGCGGGATCTCCTACAATGGGCAGTTCTTC.

This clonotype was observed at least ten times. One end of the junction is discordant with germline, which a read error may explain. CDR3 in DNA: TGTGCTAGCAGCTTTGGCCCCAGGGGGCTGGAGACCCAGTACTTC. Protein sequence: CASSFGPRGLETQYF. The rearrangement uses TRBV7-7 and TRBJ2-5, with 8 bases that match TRBD1. Germline CDR1 reads SSHAT; CDR2 reads FNYEAQ (reference sequence). This CDR3 region has 15 residues.

This clonotype was seen many times. V is TRBV28 and J is TRBJ2-7; weak D call: TRBD1 (6 bases). V lost 4 bases, J lost 1 base, and 17 bases lay in between. This CDR3 is 16 amino acids long. Germline values: CDR1 MDHEN, CDR2 SYDVKM. In DNA form, the CDR3 reads TGTGCCAGCAGTTCGACCCGGACAGACCCTTCCTACGAGCAGTACTTC. As protein: CASSSTRTDPSYEQYF.

This clonotype has at least ten counts. The rearrangement joins TRBV28 to TRBJ2-1; a possible D gene is TRBD2 (5 bases). The CDR3 is 15 residues long. Deletions cut 5 bases from V and 6 bases from J, with 17 bases between. From germline, CDR1 is MDHEN and CDR2 SYDVKM. CDR3 in DNA: TGTGCCAGCAGTGTAAGGGTGGGAGCGAGCAATGAGCAGTTCTTC. It yields the protein CASSVRVGASNEQFF.

In its sample, this clonotype was seen a few times. This chain uses TRBV6-1 with TRBJ2-7; 12 bases agree with TRBD2. The CDR3 contains 15 residues. The V and J ends lost 6 bases and 4 bases, in that order; junction bases with no gene match: 7. Germline CDR1 reads MNHNS; CDR2 reads SASEGT. This chain's CDR3 is CASSTLAGGPYEQYF. Written as DNA, the CDR3 is TGTGCCAGCAGCACCCTAGCGGGAGGGCCTTACGAGCAGTACTTC.

Many counts were recorded for this clonotype. This chain uses TRBV2 with TRBJ2-5, with unresolved D. V was pared by 4 bases and J by 2 bases, with 5 bases between. CDR1 SNHLY and CDR2 FYNNEI come from the germline V gene. The CDR3 sequence is 12 residues long. CDR3 nucleotide sequence: TGTGCCAGCAGTGGAATTCAAGAGACCCAGTACTTC. This sequence encodes CASSGIQETQYF.

In its sample, this clonotype was seen many times. The rearrangement joins TRBV28 to TRBJ2-7, with 11 bases identical to TRBD2. The CDR3 is 20 amino acids. Germline V gene sequence: CDR1 MDHEN, CDR2 SYDVKM. J gave up 2 bases and V 5 bases, and 20 bases lay outside the gene matches. CDR3 coding DNA: TGTGCCAGCAGTAACCCCCCCCTCGCACCCGGGACTAGCGGAACCTACGAGCAGTACTTC. It specifies CASSNPPLAPGTSGTYEQYF.

There are many counts of this clonotype. The rearrangement uses TRBV29-1 and TRBJ2-7, with D tentatively TRBD1 or TRBD2 (9 bases each). The length of the CDR3 is 17 residues. Trimming removed 0 bases at V and 5 bases at J, with 23 bases between. Germline V CDR1 and CDR2: SQVTM, ANQGSEA. The CDR3 DNA follows: TGCAGCGTTGAAGATTCGGACAGGGGTCTAGCGGGGCACGAGCAGTACTTC. It specifies CSVEDSDRGLAGHEQYF.

This clonotype was counted many times. The rearrangement links TRBV20-1 to TRBJ2-5; D remains unclear. V was clipped by 6 bases and J by 5 bases, with 7 bases between them. Germline CDR1 and CDR2: DFQATT and SNEGSKA (reference sequence). The CDR3 loop spans 10 amino acids. CDR3 residues: CSAAEETQYF. The CDR3 DNA reads TGCAGTGCCGCCGAGGAGACCCAGTACTTC.